These T cell receptor beta chains were read from a single sample in a study of blood T cells in healthy people across ages. MiXCR, applied by TCRdb to the 5' RACE reads, yields one record per CDR3 protein. The sample has 650,000 to 800,000 distinct CDR3 sequences, 52% seen once; the top ten hold roughly 14%. Sequences were obtained from blood. These receptor sequences come from a woman of 80 years or more in good health. The CDR3 runs from the conserved cysteine through the conserved F or W. D genes are given only for firm matches. Some rows have no size entry. The others give once, few or many, or a class for an expanded clone.

D gene: .; V gene: TRBV6-6; J gene: TRBJ2-1; clone size: .; CDR3 DNA: TGTGCCAGCAGTAACCTCTACAGTGAGCAGTTCTTC; CDR3 protein: CASSNLYSEQFF
D gene: .; V gene: TRBV6-6; J gene: TRBJ2-5; clone size: many; CDR3 DNA: TGTGCCAGCAGTCCCGACCCCGCGTCGGTAAAAGAGACCCAGTACTTC; CDR3 protein: CASSPDPASVKETQYF
D gene: .; V gene: TRBV7-7; J gene: TRBJ2-3; clone size: many; CDR3 DNA: TGTGCTAGCAGCTTAGGGCGCGGAGATACGCAGTATTTT; CDR3 protein: CASSLGRGDTQYF
D gene: TRBD1; V gene: TRBV7-9; J gene: TRBJ1-2; clone size: many; CDR3 DNA: TGTGCCAGCAGCAGGGGGGACAGCTACTATGGCTACACCTTC; CDR3 protein: CASSRGDSYYGYTF
D gene: TRBD2; V gene: TRBV7-2; J gene: TRBJ2-4; clone size: .; CDR3 DNA: TGTGCCAGCAGCTTAAGGGGACTAGCGGGAGGGGTGGACATTCAGTACTTC; CDR3 protein: CASSLRGLAGGVDIQYF
D gene: TRBD1; V gene: TRBV28; J gene: TRBJ2-7; clone size: .; CDR3 DNA: TGTGCCAGCAGTTACAACAGGGGTCCAGTCTACGAGCAGTACTTC; CDR3 protein: CASSYNRGPVYEQYF
D gene: .; V gene: TRBV7-2; J gene: TRBJ1-2; clone size: .; CDR3 DNA: TGTGCCAGCAGCTTAATGGGGGGTGGCTACACCTTC; CDR3 protein: CASSLMGGGYTF
D gene: .; V gene: TRBV19; J gene: TRBJ2-1; clone size: many; CDR3 DNA: TGTGCCAGCCGTTCCTCGAGCTCCTACAATGAGCAGTTCTTC; CDR3 protein: CASRSSSSYNEQFF
D gene: .; V gene: TRBV7-8; J gene: TRBJ2-3; clone size: .; CDR3 DNA: TGTGCCAGCAGCAGAGAGGCAGGGGCCCCAGATACGCAGTATTTT; CDR3 protein: CASSREAGAPDTQYF
D gene: .; V gene: TRBV28; J gene: TRBJ2-7; clone size: once; CDR3 DNA: TGTGCCAGCATCTACAGGGTCCCCTACGAGCAGTACTTC; CDR3 protein: CASIYRVPYEQYF
D gene: TRBD2; V gene: TRBV10-3; J gene: TRBJ2-1; clone size: .; CDR3 DNA: TGTGCCATCACCGGGACTAGCGGGGGGAATGAGCAGTTCTTC; CDR3 protein: CAITGTSGGNEQFF
D gene: .; V gene: TRBV3-1; J gene: TRBJ2-2; clone size: once; CDR3 DNA: TGTGCCAGCAGCCAAGGGACAGTGAGTAACACCGGGGAGCTGTTTTTT; CDR3 protein: CASSQGTVSNTGELFF
D gene: .; V gene: TRBV14; J gene: TRBJ2-2; clone size: .; CDR3 DNA: TGTGCCAGCAGCCAAGTAGGGGGACGGACGAACACCGGGGAGCTGTTTTTT; CDR3 protein: CASSQVGGRTNTGELFF
D gene: TRBD2; V gene: TRBV12-3/TRBV12-4; J gene: TRBJ2-2; clone size: .; CDR3 DNA: TGTGCCAGCAGCCGGGGACTAGCGGGGGGGTCCGGGGAGCTGTTTTTT; CDR3 protein: CASSRGLAGGSGELFF
D gene: TRBD2; V gene: TRBV5-1; J gene: TRBJ2-3; clone size: once; CDR3 DNA: TGCGCCAGCAGCTTGGAAAGCGGGGTATCCACAGATACGCAGTATTTT; CDR3 protein: CASSLESGVSTDTQYF
D gene: TRBD1; V gene: TRBV7-3; J gene: TRBJ1-2; clone size: .; CDR3 DNA: TGTGCCGGCTCCACAGGGGGGGTTGGCTACACCTTC; CDR3 protein: CAGSTGGVGYTF
D gene: TRBD1; V gene: TRBV20-1; J gene: TRBJ2-1; clone size: many; CDR3 DNA: TGCAGTGCTAGGGACAGGATGACCTACAATGAGCAGTTCTTC; CDR3 protein: CSARDRMTYNEQFF
D gene: .; V gene: TRBV28; J gene: TRBJ2-7; clone size: many; CDR3 DNA: TGTGCCAGCAGTTTTGGGCTTGCTTACGAGCAGTACTTC; CDR3 protein: CASSFGLAYEQYF
D gene: .; V gene: TRBV6-5; J gene: TRBJ2-6; clone size: .; CDR3 DNA: TGTGCCAGCAGAGGTCTCGGGGCCAACGTCCTGACTTTC; CDR3 protein: CASRGLGANVLTF
D gene: .; V gene: TRBV20-1; J gene: TRBJ2-1; clone size: .; CDR3 DNA: TGCAGTGCTAGAGATATAAGGAATGAGCAGTTCTTC; CDR3 protein: CSARDIRNEQFF
D gene: .; V gene: TRBV6-1; J gene: TRBJ1-2; clone size: few; CDR3 DNA: TGTGCCAGCAGAATGACAGACTCTGGCTACACCTTC; CDR3 protein: CASRMTDSGYTF
D gene: .; V gene: TRBV7-3; J gene: TRBJ2-1; clone size: many; CDR3 DNA: TGTGCCAGCAGCTTAACGTTGGACAGCAATGAGCAGTTCTTC; CDR3 protein: CASSLTLDSNEQFF
D gene: .; V gene: TRBV29-1; J gene: TRBJ1-2; clone size: .; CDR3 DNA: TGCAGCGTTGAAGTCGGATATGGCTACACCTTC; CDR3 protein: CSVEVGYGYTF
D gene: .; V gene: TRBV12-3/TRBV12-4; J gene: TRBJ1-2; clone size: few; CDR3 DNA: TGTGCCAGCAGCTGGGGGGGCGCAGGGGCTAACTATGGCTACACCTTC; CDR3 protein: CASSWGGAGANYGYTF
D gene: .; V gene: TRBV20-1; J gene: TRBJ1-1; clone size: .; CDR3 DNA: TGCAGTGCTAGAAAAACCAACCGGGGCGCTGAAGCTTTCTTT; CDR3 protein: CSARKTNRGAEAFF
D gene: .; V gene: TRBV12-3/TRBV12-4; J gene: TRBJ1-2; clone size: .; CDR3 DNA: TGTGCCAGCAGTTTCTATGGGATCAGGACTAACTATGGCTACACCTTC; CDR3 protein: CASSFYGIRTNYGYTF
D gene: .; V gene: TRBV6-6; J gene: TRBJ1-5; clone size: many; CDR3 DNA: TGTGCCAGCAGTTACCTAGCCTTCTTCCGGGAAAATCAGCCCCAGCATTTT; CDR3 protein: CASSYLAFFRENQPQHF
D gene: .; V gene: TRBV10-3; J gene: TRBJ2-3; clone size: few; CDR3 DNA: TGTGCCATCAGCACTGCGAGGGGCACAGATACGCAGTATTTT; CDR3 protein: CAISTARGTDTQYF
D gene: TRBD1; V gene: TRBV4-1; J gene: TRBJ2-7; clone size: .; CDR3 DNA: TGCGCCAGCAGCCACCCAGGGGGCTCCTACGAGCAGTACTTC; CDR3 protein: CASSHPGGSYEQYF
D gene: TRBD1; V gene: TRBV2; J gene: TRBJ2-3; clone size: many; CDR3 DNA: TGTGCCAGCACCAAACAGGGGCAGGGCACAGATACGCAGTATTTT; CDR3 protein: CASTKQGQGTDTQYF
D gene: .; V gene: TRBV12-3/TRBV12-4; J gene: TRBJ1-2; clone size: .; CDR3 DNA: TGTGCCAGCAGCAAACAGGGTTGGGGAGGTGGCTACACCTTC; CDR3 protein: CASSKQGWGGGYTF
D gene: TRBD1; V gene: TRBV20-1; J gene: TRBJ2-1; clone size: .; CDR3 DNA: TGCAGTGCTGCCGAGGAATGGAGGACAGGGTTTGGTGAGCAGTTCTTC; CDR3 protein: CSAAEEWRTGFGEQFF
D gene: TRBD2; V gene: TRBV10-3; J gene: TRBJ2-1; clone size: .; CDR3 DNA: TGTGCCATCAGCCCCCAGGCTAGCGGGGGGGCCAATGAGCAGTTCTTC; CDR3 protein: CAISPQASGGANEQFF
D gene: TRBD1; V gene: TRBV5-7; J gene: TRBJ2-7; clone size: .; CDR3 DNA: TGTGCCAGCAGCGCCTGGACAGGGCCTTCGGACGAGCAGTACTTC; CDR3 protein: CASSAWTGPSDEQYF
D gene: TRBD2; V gene: TRBV29-1; J gene: TRBJ2-5; clone size: .; CDR3 DNA: TGCAGCGTTGAAGTCGGGAGGGGGGGCATTCCCGAGACCCAGTACTTC; CDR3 protein: CSVEVGRGGIPETQYF
D gene: TRBD2; V gene: TRBV15; J gene: TRBJ2-2; clone size: .; CDR3 DNA: TGTGCCACCGCTCCGGGACTAGCGAACACCGGGGAGCTGTTTTTT; CDR3 protein: CATAPGLANTGELFF
D gene: TRBD1; V gene: TRBV6-1; J gene: TRBJ2-3; clone size: few; CDR3 DNA: TGTGCCAGCAGTGAAGGCCCCGGACAGGGGGGGACAGATACGCAGTATTTT; CDR3 protein: CASSEGPGQGGTDTQYF
D gene: TRBD2; V gene: TRBV20-1; J gene: TRBJ2-7; clone size: many; CDR3 DNA: TGCAGTGCTAGACCTAGCGGGAGGGCCATTTATCCCGAGCAGTACTTC; CDR3 protein: CSARPSGRAIYPEQYF
D gene: TRBD2; V gene: TRBV6-5; J gene: TRBJ2-3; clone size: many; CDR3 DNA: TGTGCCAGCAGTTACGTCGGGGGGGGCACAGATACGCAGTATTTT; CDR3 protein: CASSYVGGGTDTQYF
D gene: .; V gene: TRBV12-3/TRBV12-4; J gene: TRBJ2-1; clone size: few; CDR3 DNA: TGTGCCAGCAGTGGGCCCACGGGACATGAGCAGTTCTTC; CDR3 protein: CASSGPTGHEQFF
D gene: .; V gene: TRBV28; J gene: TRBJ2-6; clone size: .; CDR3 DNA: TGTGCCAGCAGCGGGGCTTACCGGGCCAACGTCCTGACTTTC; CDR3 protein: CASSGAYRANVLTF
D gene: .; V gene: TRBV24-1; J gene: TRBJ2-2; clone size: few; CDR3 DNA: TGTGCCACCAGTGATGTAGGGTCGAACACCGGGGAGCTGTTTTTT; CDR3 protein: CATSDVGSNTGELFF
D gene: .; V gene: TRBV7-2; J gene: TRBJ2-3; clone size: .; CDR3 DNA: TGTGCCAGCAGCTTCCACTCCGGGGGCCGATCGGATACGCAGTATTTT; CDR3 protein: CASSFHSGGRSDTQYF
D gene: .; V gene: TRBV4-2; J gene: TRBJ1-2; clone size: .; CDR3 DNA: TGTGCCAGCAGCCCCAATTCCGTCTCTGGCTATGGCTACACCTTC; CDR3 protein: CASSPNSVSGYGYTF
D gene: .; V gene: TRBV10-3; J gene: TRBJ2-4; clone size: many; CDR3 DNA: TGTGCCATCGCAGTGTCAAACATTCAGTACTTC; CDR3 protein: CAIAVSNIQYF
D gene: .; V gene: TRBV29-1; J gene: TRBJ2-1; clone size: many; CDR3 DNA: TGCAGCGTTGAAACTTGGACAGTCAATGAGCAGTTCTTC; CDR3 protein: CSVETWTVNEQFF
D gene: TRBD2; V gene: TRBV20-1; J gene: TRBJ2-1; clone size: .; CDR3 DNA: TGCAGTGCTAGAGCCATGAAGACTAGCGGGGACAATGAGCAGTTCTTC; CDR3 protein: CSARAMKTSGDNEQFF
D gene: .; V gene: TRBV2; J gene: TRBJ2-5; clone size: .; CDR3 DNA: TGTGCCAGCAGTGGGACTATCGGAGAGACCCAGTACTTC; CDR3 protein: CASSGTIGETQYF
D gene: TRBD1; V gene: TRBV20-1; J gene: TRBJ2-7; clone size: .; CDR3 DNA: TGCAGTGCTAGAGATAGAGGGACAGGGGCCCCCTACGAGCAGTACTTC; CDR3 protein: CSARDRGTGAPYEQYF
D gene: .; V gene: TRBV28; J gene: TRBJ1-5; clone size: .; CDR3 DNA: TGTGCCAGCAGTCCCTTCGGACGGGCGGATCAGCCCCAGCATTTT; CDR3 protein: CASSPFGRADQPQHF
D gene: .; V gene: TRBV2; J gene: TRBJ2-5; clone size: many; CDR3 DNA: TGTGCCAGCACCGCCTTGTCCGGCCAGTACTTC; CDR3 protein: CASTALSGQYF
D gene: .; V gene: TRBV30; J gene: TRBJ2-7; clone size: .; CDR3 DNA: TGTGCCTGGAGTGTGGGCTCCGGGAACTACGAGCAGTACTTC; CDR3 protein: CAWSVGSGNYEQYF
D gene: .; V gene: TRBV12-3/TRBV12-4; J gene: TRBJ1-1; clone size: .; CDR3 DNA: TGTGCCAGCAGTTTAAGGTTGACAGACCGTGAAGCTTTCTTT; CDR3 protein: CASSLRLTDREAFF
D gene: .; V gene: TRBV15; J gene: TRBJ2-3; clone size: .; CDR3 DNA: TGTGCCACCAGCCGAACAGGCACAGATACGCAGTATTTT; CDR3 protein: CATSRTGTDTQYF
D gene: TRBD2; V gene: TRBV2; J gene: TRBJ2-5; clone size: .; CDR3 DNA: TGTGCCAGCAGTGCTCGGACTAGCGGGACCCAGAAGACCCAGTACTTC; CDR3 protein: CASSARTSGTQKTQYF
D gene: .; V gene: TRBV10-3; J gene: TRBJ2-5; clone size: .; CDR3 DNA: TGTGCCATCACCGGGGGGCGAGGGGAGACCCAGTACTTC; CDR3 protein: CAITGGRGETQYF
D gene: .; V gene: TRBV12-3/TRBV12-4; J gene: TRBJ1-3; clone size: few; CDR3 DNA: TGTGCCAGCACTATCGGACAGCGCCTATCTGGAAACACCATATATTTT; CDR3 protein: CASTIGQRLSGNTIYF
D gene: .; V gene: TRBV7-9; J gene: TRBJ1-1; clone size: few; CDR3 DNA: TGTGCCAGCAGCATCCAGGGCGACGGTGAAGCTTTCTTT; CDR3 protein: CASSIQGDGEAFF
D gene: .; V gene: TRBV2; J gene: TRBJ2-3; clone size: .; CDR3 DNA: TGTGCCAGCGCTTTCTCGGATACGCAGTATTTT; CDR3 protein: CASAFSDTQYF